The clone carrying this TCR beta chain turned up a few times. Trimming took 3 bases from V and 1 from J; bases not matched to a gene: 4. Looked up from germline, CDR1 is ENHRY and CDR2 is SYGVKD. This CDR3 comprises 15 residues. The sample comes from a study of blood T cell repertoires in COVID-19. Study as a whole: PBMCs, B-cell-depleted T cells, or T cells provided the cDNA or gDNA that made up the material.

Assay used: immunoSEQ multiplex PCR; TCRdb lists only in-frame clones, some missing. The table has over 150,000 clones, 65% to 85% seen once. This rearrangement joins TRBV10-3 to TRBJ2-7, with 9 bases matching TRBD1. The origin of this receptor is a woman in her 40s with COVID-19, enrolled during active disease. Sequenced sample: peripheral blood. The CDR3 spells CAISETGTGSYEQYF. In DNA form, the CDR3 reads TGTGCCATCAGTGAAACCGGGACAGGGTCCTACGAGCAGTACTTC.